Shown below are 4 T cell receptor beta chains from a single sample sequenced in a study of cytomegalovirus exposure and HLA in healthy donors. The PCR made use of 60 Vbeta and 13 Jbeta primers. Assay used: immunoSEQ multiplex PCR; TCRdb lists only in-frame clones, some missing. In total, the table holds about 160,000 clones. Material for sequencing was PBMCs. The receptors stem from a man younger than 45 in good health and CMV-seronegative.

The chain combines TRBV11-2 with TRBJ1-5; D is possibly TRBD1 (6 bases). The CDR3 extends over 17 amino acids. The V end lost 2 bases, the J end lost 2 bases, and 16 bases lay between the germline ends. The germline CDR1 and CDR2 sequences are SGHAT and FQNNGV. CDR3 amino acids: CASSLHPTGSGNQPQHF. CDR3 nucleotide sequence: TGTGCCAGCAGCTTACACCCAACAGGGTCTGGCAATCAGCCCCAGCATTTT.

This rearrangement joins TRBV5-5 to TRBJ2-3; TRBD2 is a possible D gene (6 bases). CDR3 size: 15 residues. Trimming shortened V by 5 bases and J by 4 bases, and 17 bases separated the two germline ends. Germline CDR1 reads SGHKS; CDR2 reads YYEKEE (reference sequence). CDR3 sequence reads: CASRPGGSRADTQYF. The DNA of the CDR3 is TGTGCCAGCAGACCCGGAGGGTCGAGGGCAGATACGCAGTATTTT.

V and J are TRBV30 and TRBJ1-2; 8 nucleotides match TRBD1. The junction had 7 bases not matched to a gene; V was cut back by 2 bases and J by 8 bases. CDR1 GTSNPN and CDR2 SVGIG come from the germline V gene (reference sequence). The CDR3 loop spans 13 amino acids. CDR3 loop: CAWSPRQGRGYTF. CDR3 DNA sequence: TGTGCCTGGAGTCCCCGACAGGGGAGAGGCTACACCTTC.

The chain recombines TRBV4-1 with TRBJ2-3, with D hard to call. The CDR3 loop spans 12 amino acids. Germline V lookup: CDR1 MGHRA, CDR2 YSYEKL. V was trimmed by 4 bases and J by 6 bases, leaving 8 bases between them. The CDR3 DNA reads TGCGCCAGCAGCCGCCTGCGGGATACGCAGTATTTT. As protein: CASSRLRDTQYF.